The 12 T cell receptor beta chains in this list originate from one sample, sequenced in a study of cytomegalovirus exposure and HLA in healthy donors. Primers: 60 Vbeta forward and 13 Jbeta reverse. Only in-frame clones appear in the TCRdb table, and some are missing; sequencing was by immunoSEQ multiplex PCR. The sample yields 95,000 to 150,000 clones, of which the top ten take up about 2.3%. Sequences were obtained from PBMCs. Receptors originate from a man aged 35 to 55 in good health and CMV-seronegative.

Of note for this clone: Other DNA sequences in the same sample also yield this CDR3. The chain couples TRBV7-2 to TRBJ2-7, with D uncertain. Germline V CDR1 and CDR2: SGHTA, FQGNSA. The CDR3 totals 12 residues. With 5 bases removed from V and 4 bases from J, the gap between germline ends came to 9 bases. Written as DNA, the CDR3 is TGTGCCAGCAGCCCGACGGGTTACGAGCAGTACTTC. This translates into CASSPTGYEQYF.

This sequence joins TRBV6-5 and TRBJ2-3; 9 bases fit TRBD2. Germline CDR1 MNHEY, CDR2 SVGAGI. The ends lost 7 bases at V and 4 bases at J; junction bases unmatched: 9. The CDR3 sequence is 15 residues long. The CDR3 sequence is CASTKGLATSDTQYF. The CDR3 nucleotides read TGTGCCAGCACCAAGGGACTAGCCACGTCAGATACGCAGTATTTT.

The chain employs TRBV4-1 and TRBJ1-1; 8 nucleotides align to TRBD1. The CDR3 extends over 19 amino acids. Germline CDR1 MGHRA, CDR2 YSYEKL. V lost 5 bases, J lost 3 bases, and 20 bases stayed unmatched. The CDR3 loop is CASSWDRLLSTGADTEAFF. CDR3 DNA: TGCGCCAGCAGCTGGGACAGGCTACTCTCGACGGGGGCCGACACTGAAGCTTTCTTT.

V gene TRBV5-8 combines with J gene TRBJ2-5; D perhaps matches TRBD2 (5 bases). Germline CDR1 SGHTS, CDR2 YDEGEE. The CDR3 has 15 residues. Trimming took off 2 bases at V and 2 bases at J, with 13 bases between the two ends. The CDR3 region is CASSFGTRRQETQYF. For the CDR3, the DNA is TGTGCCAGCAGCTTCGGAACTAGGAGGCAAGAGACCCAGTACTTC. Complete variable domain (other parts from reference TRBV5-8 and TRBJ2-5): EAGVTQSPTHLIKTRGQQATLRCSPISGHTSVYWYQQALGLGLQFLLWYDEGEERNRGNFPPRFSGRQFPNYSSELNVNALELEDSALYLCASSFGTRRQETQYFGPGTRLLVL.

The V call is TRBV10-3, the J call TRBJ2-3; D gene uncertain. Germline V gene data show CDR1 as ENHRY and CDR2 as SYGVKD. V was shortened by 1 base and J by 0 bases, with 17 bases between the two germline ends. The CDR3 spans 18 residues. In DNA form, the CDR3 reads TGTGCCATCAGTGAGTTGCCGTCCTGGCGGTCTAGCACAGATACGCAGTATTTT. This sequence encodes CAISELPSWRSSTDTQYF.

The J gene is TRBJ1-2, the V gene TRBV5-6, with TRBD1 matching 9 bases. CDR1 and CDR2 from the germline V gene are SGHDT and YYEEEE. The CDR3 runs to 15 residues. With V trimmed by 2 bases and J by 7 bases, 9 bases remained unmatched. CDR3 region: CASSFDTGGWGGYTF. CDR3 in DNA: TGTGCCAGCAGCTTCGATACAGGGGGCTGGGGTGGCTACACCTTC. Looking up the rest from reference TRBV5-6 and TRBJ1-2 gives the full variable domain: DAGVTQSPTHLIKTRGQQVTLRCSPKSGHDTVSWYQQALGQGPQFIFQYYEEEERQRGNFPDRFSGHQFPNYSSELNVNALLLGDSALYLCASSFDTGGWGGYTFGSGTRLTVV.

The V gene is TRBV9, the J gene TRBJ2-7, with TRBD2 matching 7 bases. Trimming cost V 8 bases and J 1 base; bases outside gene matches: 6. The CDR3 length is 13 residues. The germline CDR1 and CDR2 sequences are SGDLS and YYNGEE. For the CDR3, the DNA is TGTGCCAGAAAAGAGCGGGATTCCTACGAGCAGTACTTC. Translated: CARKERDSYEQYF.

The chain couples TRBV11-2 to TRBJ2-1; 7 bases match TRBD2. Germline CDR1 and CDR2: SGHAT and FQNNGV. V dropped 6 bases and J dropped 15; count of bases not matched to a gene: 17. This CDR3 is 14 amino acids long. The CDR3 DNA is TGTGCCAGCAGGGGGGATAGGTCGGGGGGTTCACGGTTCTTC. Protein: CASRGDRSGGSRFF.

This chain uses TRBV7-3 with TRBJ1-1, with D perhaps matching TRBD1 (5 bases). Germline V CDR1 and CDR2: SGHTA, FQGTGA. V dropped 2 bases and J dropped 3 bases, with 10 bases sitting between them. This CDR3 is built from 14 residues. CDR3 nucleotide sequence: TGTGCCAGCAGCTTATCGCCCAGGGACACTGAAGCTTTCTTT. Translation gives CASSLSPRDTEAFF.

The V gene is TRBV5-4, the J gene TRBJ2-7; D is possibly TRBD1 (5 bases). From germline, CDR1 is SGHNT and CDR2 YYREEE (reference sequence). The CDR3 is 15 residues long. Deletions cut 5 bases from V and 1 base from J, with 16 bases between. The CDR3 nucleotides read TGTGCCAGCAGTTCAGACAGTGCTTCTTCCTACGAGCAGTACTTC. Protein product: CASSSDSASSYEQYF.

The chain carries TRBV27 and TRBJ1-6; D may be TRBD1 (5 bases). CDR3 length: 16 amino acids. The germline V gene has CDR1 MNHEY and CDR2 SMNVEV (reference sequence). V lost 3 bases to trimming and J lost 9 bases, with 18 bases between them. The CDR3 DNA reads as TGTGCCAGCAGTTTTCAGGCCCCAGGGTACGGTTCACCCCTCCACTTT. Translation: CASSFQAPGYGSPLHF.

J is TRBJ2-7 and V is TRBV4-3, with 10 positions matching TRBD1. With 0 bases clipped from V and 4 bases from J, the junction kept 3 bases outside the gene matches. The CDR3 has 15 amino acids. Germline V CDR1 and CDR2: LGHNA, YSLEER. CDR3 bases: TGCGCCAGCAGCCAAGATTTGGACAGGGGGTACGAGCAGTACTTC. This translates into CASSQDLDRGYEQYF.